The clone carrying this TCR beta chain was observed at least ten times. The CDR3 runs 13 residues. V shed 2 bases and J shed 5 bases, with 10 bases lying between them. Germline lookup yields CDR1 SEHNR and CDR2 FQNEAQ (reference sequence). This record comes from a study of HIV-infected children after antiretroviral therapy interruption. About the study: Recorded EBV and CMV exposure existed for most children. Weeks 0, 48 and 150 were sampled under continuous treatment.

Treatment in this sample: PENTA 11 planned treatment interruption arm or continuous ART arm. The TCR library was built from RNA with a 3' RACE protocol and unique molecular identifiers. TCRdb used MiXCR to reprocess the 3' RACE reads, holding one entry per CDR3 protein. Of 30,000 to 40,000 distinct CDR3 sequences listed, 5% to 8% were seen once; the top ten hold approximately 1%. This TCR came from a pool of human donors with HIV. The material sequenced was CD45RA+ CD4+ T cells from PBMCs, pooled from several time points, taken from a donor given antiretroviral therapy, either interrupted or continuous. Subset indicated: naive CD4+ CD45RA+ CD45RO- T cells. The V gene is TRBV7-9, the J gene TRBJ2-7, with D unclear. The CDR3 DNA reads TGTGCCAGCAGCTTATCTCTGCTGGACGAGCAGTACTTC. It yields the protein CASSLSLLDEQYF. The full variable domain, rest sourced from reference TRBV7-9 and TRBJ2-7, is DTGVSQNPRHKITKRGQNVTFRCDPISEHNRLYWYRQTLGQGPEFLTYFQNEAQLEKSRLLSDRFSAERPKGSFSTLEIQRTEQGDSAMYLCASSLSLLDEQYFGPGTRLTVT.